This TCR beta chain was retrieved from a study of CD8 T cells in ankylosing spondylitis. Findings of the study overall: The authors reported significant enrichment of disease-linked clones in matched ankylosing spondylitis synovial fluid. One TCR beta motif, made up of eight highly homologous variants, appeared characteristic of ankylosing spondylitis blood. Earlier literature documents some of the motif variants in reactive arthritis synovial fluid and blood.

Details on this clonotype: Its antigen is undetermined.

The CDR3 has 18 amino acids. V trimming: 7 bases; J trimming: 2 bases; junction bases outside the gene matches: 14. In germline, CDR1 is MNHNS, CDR2 SASEGT. Quantitative 5'-RACE was performed with molecular barcodes, and it yielded the TCR beta libraries. TCRdb processed the 5' RACE reads anew with MiXCR; each CDR3 protein has one entry. The sample records a few hundred thousand distinct CDR3 sequences, around 20% being singletons. Sequenced sample: blood, either unsorted or a sorted T cell fraction (not recorded which). The chain recombines TRBV6-1 with TRBJ2-3, with 11 nucleotides matching TRBD2. The clonotype was recovered from a male donor with ankylosing spondylitis or in good health (not recorded which). The CDR3 here is CASTETITSGGITDTQYF. The CDR3 DNA reads TGTGCCAGCACCGAAACAATAACTAGCGGGGGAATCACAGATACGCAGTATTTT.